The sequence of this T cell receptor (beta chain) was determined in a study of lymphopenia after photon versus proton radiotherapy. A word on this clone: Its matching antigen is unknown.

Notes on the study in general: Proton therapy kept repertoires fairly stable, unlike photons, which gained effector/memory cells.

CDR3 length: 15 amino acids. Germline values: CDR1 SGHVS, CDR2 FNYEAQ. The germline V and J ends were trimmed by 2 bases and 4 bases, with 15 bases remaining between them. TCRdb's copy holds only in-frame clones and misses some; the assay was immunoSEQ multiplex PCR. The profile shows more than 15,000 clones, roughly 81% of them singletons. The sample was peripheral blood, taken from a patient treated with photon-based radiotherapy. V usage is TRBV7-6 and J usage is TRBJ2-7, with TRBD2 as a possible D gene (6 bases). This sequence was found in a woman between 45 and 60 years old with pancreatic cancer. CDR3 nucleotides: TGTGCCAGCAGCTTACTTGGGCAGGGAGGTTACGAGCAGTACTTC. It yields the protein CASSLLGQGGYEQYF.